The 31 T cell receptor beta chains below all came from one sample that was sequenced in a study of blood T cell repertoires in COVID-19. Clones were read by immunoSEQ multiplex PCR, and TCRdb kept only the in-frame ones, dropping some. The table includes over 110,000 clones, 80% to 85% detected once. The sequencing sample was made of PBMCs or T cells enriched from blood (not recorded which). These receptors all stem from a man aged 35-49 years with acute COVID-19.

This clone has more than one count but fewer than ten. The chain has TRBV7-2 and TRBJ2-2, with unresolved D. This CDR3 has 12 residues. V was pared by 5 bases and J by 8 bases, with 9 bases between. Germline CDR1 SGHTA, CDR2 FQGNSA. CDR3: CASSISRGELFF. As DNA, the CDR3 is TGTGCCAGCAGCATCTCGCGGGGGGAGCTGTTTTTT. The entire variable domain, with the rest obtained from reference TRBV7-2 and TRBJ2-2, is as follows: GAGVSQSPSNKVTEKGKDVELRCDPISGHTALYWYRQSLGQGLEFLIYFQGNSAPDKSGLPSDRFSAERTGGSVSTLTIQRTQQEDSAVYLCASSISRGELFFGEGSRLTVL.

The chain is built from TRBV28 and TRBJ2-7; no reliable D call. This CDR3 spans 15 amino acids. V shed 5 bases and J shed 0 bases, with 14 bases lying between them. The germline gives CDR1 MDHEN, CDR2 SYDVKM. This chain's CDR3 is CASSELVASSYEQYF. In DNA form, the CDR3 reads TGTGCCAGCAGTGAGCTAGTCGCGAGCTCCTACGAGCAGTACTTC.

The J gene is TRBJ1-6, the V gene TRBV25-1; 8 positions match TRBD1. CDR1 MGHDK and CDR2 SYGVNS come from the germline V gene. The length of the CDR3 is 14 residues. The trim removed 8 bases at V and 9 bases at J, leaving 9 bases unmatched. The CDR3 loop is CASHRTGSRSPLHF. CDR3 nucleotides: TGTGCCAGCCACCGGACAGGGTCACGTTCACCCCTCCACTTT.

Only one count was recorded for this clone. The chain uses TRBV9 and TRBJ2-2; 14 bases fit TRBD2. This CDR3 region has 16 residues. CDR1 is SGDLS, CDR2 YYNGEE, per germline. Trimming cost V 3 bases and J 5 bases; bases outside gene matches: 3. CDR3 sequence (DNA): TGTGCCAGCAGCGACGGGACTAGCGGGAGTACCGGGGAGCTGTTTTTT. Protein: CASSDGTSGSTGELFF. The entire variable domain, with the rest obtained from reference TRBV9 and TRBJ2-2, is as follows: DSGVTQTPKHLITATGQRVTLRCSPRSGDLSVYWYQQSLDQGLQFLIQYYNGEERAKGNILERFSAQQFPDLHSELNLSSLELGDSALYFCASSDGTSGSTGELFFGEGSRLTVL.

The chain is built from TRBV3-1 (or the pseudogene TRBV3-2) and TRBJ2-7; TRBD2 agrees at 7 bases. The J segment lost 3 bases and the V segment lost 4 bases, leaving 12 bases of the junction unmatched. Germline lookup yields CDR1 LGHDT and CDR2 YNNKEL (reference sequence). The CDR3 runs to 16 residues. CDR3 bases: TGTGCCAGCAGCCGAGGTGGGGCGGGAGAAGGCTACGAGCAGTACTTC. This encodes CASSRGGAGEGYEQYF.

The rearrangement joins TRBV29-1 to TRBJ2-1, with 7 bases fitting TRBD2. V trimming: 7 bases; J trimming: 5 bases; junction bases outside the gene matches: 8. CDR1 is SQVTM, CDR2 ANQGSEA, per germline. This CDR3 contains 13 residues. CDR3 in amino acids: CSGRGLADNEQFF. CDR3 nucleotides: TGCAGCGGGCGAGGTCTAGCGGACAATGAGCAGTTCTTC.

A few counts support this clone. The J gene is TRBJ2-1, the V gene TRBV20-1; tentative D call: TRBD2 (6 bases). The CDR3 sequence is 15 residues long. Germline CDR1 DFQATT, CDR2 SNEGSKA (reference sequence). Trimming removed 3 bases at V and 4 bases at J, with 16 bases between. CDR3 region: CSASALAGTYNEQFF. The CDR3 coding sequence is TGCAGTGCTAGTGCCCTCGCGGGGACGTACAATGAGCAGTTCTTC.

V usage is TRBV2 and J usage is TRBJ1-6; TRBD1 matches at 7 bases. Unmatched junction bases numbered 13, after V lost 10 bases and J lost 7 bases. Germline-derived CDR1 and CDR2 are SNHLY and FYNNEI. The CDR3 runs 15 residues. CDR3 region: CATLFYRDRNSPLHF. CDR3 nucleotides: TGTGCCACCCTCTTTTACCGGGACAGAAATTCACCCCTCCACTTT. Filled out from reference TRBV2 and TRBJ1-6, the complete variable domain reads EPEVTQTPSHQVTQMGQEVILRCVPISNHLYFYWYRQILGQKVEFLVSFYNNEISEKSEIFDDQFSVERPDGSNFTLKIRSTKLEDSAMYFCATLFYRDRNSPLHFGNGTRLTVT.

The CDR3 is CASATDWGAQYF. As DNA, the CDR3 is TGCGCCTCCGCGACCGATTGGGGAGCCCAGTACTTC. The genes are TRBV4-1 and TRBJ2-5; D is perhaps TRBD2 (5 bases). CDR3 length: 12 amino acids. The V end lost 11 bases, the J end lost 9 bases, and 19 bases lay between the germline ends. Germline-derived CDR1 and CDR2 are MGHRA and YSYEKL.

The V gene is TRBV18, the J gene TRBJ1-6, with 10 bases matching TRBD1. Trimming removed 6 bases from V and 10 bases from J; junction bases left unmatched: 12. Germline CDR1 KGHSH, CDR2 LQKENI. CDR3 size: 16 residues. The DNA of the CDR3 is TGTGCCAGCTCTGCCGAGGGACAGGGGCTCTCCTCACCCCTCCACTTT. Its translation is CASSAEGQGLSSPLHF. Together with reference TRBV18 and TRBJ1-6, the CDR3 gives the full variable domain: NAGVMQNPRHLVRRRGQEARLRCSPMKGHSHVYWYRQLPEEGLKFMVYLQKENIIDESGMPKERFSAEFPKEGPSILRIQQVVRGDSAAYFCASSAEGQGLSSPLHFGNGTRLTVT.

The gene calls are TRBV29-1 and TRBJ1-5; 9 bases fit TRBD1. Germline trimming cut 6 bases from V and 6 bases from J; bases unmatched to any gene: 6. The CDR3 has 13 amino acids. CDR1 and CDR2 (germline): SQVTM, ANQGSEA. CDR3: CSVGDRAGQPQHF. As DNA, the CDR3 is TGCAGCGTGGGGGACAGGGCGGGTCAGCCCCAGCATTTT.

CDR3: CASSYGQGRTEAFF. The CDR3 DNA is TGTGCCAGCAGTTACGGGCAGGGAAGGACTGAAGCTTTCTTT. This rearrangement joins TRBV6-5 to TRBJ1-1; maybe TRBD1 (5 bases). With 2 bases removed from V and 5 bases from J, the gap between germline ends came to 12 bases. This CDR3 is 14 amino acids long. CDR1 and CDR2 from the germline V gene are MNHEY and SVGAGI.

The V call is TRBV5-6, the J call TRBJ1-1; possible D gene TRBD1, 5 bases. The CDR3 runs to 13 residues. V gave up 4 bases and J gave up 4 bases, with 11 bases separating them. The germline gives CDR1 SGHDT, CDR2 YYEEEE. Here the CDR3 reads CASSRAGITEAFF. CDR3 nucleotides: TGTGCCAGCAGCCGGGCAGGGATCACTGAAGCTTTCTTT.

The chain combines TRBV6-5 with TRBJ2-1, with a tentative D call TRBD2 (5 bases). V shed 7 bases and J shed 4 bases, with 14 bases lying between them. Germline V lookup: CDR1 MNHEY, CDR2 SVGAGI. The CDR3 is 14 residues long. The CDR3 region is CASTRTGRYNEQFF. The CDR3 coding sequence is TGTGCCAGCACCCGGACTGGGCGGTACAATGAGCAGTTCTTC.

This chain joins TRBV4-1 and TRBJ1-4; D uncertain. CDR1 MGHRA and CDR2 YSYEKL come from the germline V gene. Trimming removed 3 bases at V and 3 bases at J, with 14 bases between. The length of the CDR3 is 16 residues. The CDR3 DNA sequence: TGCGCCAGCAGCCAGAGGGAAGGCGCGGCTAATGAAAAACTGTTTTTT. Protein: CASSQREGAANEKLFF.

The CDR3 sequence is CASSVDLSGNEQFF. In DNA form, the CDR3 reads TGTGCCAGCAGCGTAGATTTGAGTGGCAATGAGCAGTTCTTC. The chain carries TRBV9 and TRBJ2-1; D is unresolved. V lost 0 bases, J lost 6 bases, and 10 bases lay in between. Germline CDR1 reads SGDLS; CDR2 reads YYNGEE. This CDR3 has 14 amino acids.

The J gene is TRBJ2-3, the V gene TRBV5-5; maybe TRBD2 (7 bases). V lost 3 bases, J lost 4 bases, and 9 bases lay in between. The CDR3 totals 13 residues. The V gene's germline CDR1 is SGHKS and CDR2 YYEKEE (reference sequence). CDR3 region: CASSWGGADTQYF. CDR3 coding DNA: TGTGCCAGCAGCTGGGGGGGCGCAGATACGCAGTATTTT.

The gene calls are TRBV6-5 and TRBJ1-5, with TRBD1 matching over 9 bases. The ends lost 5 bases at V and 5 bases at J; junction bases unmatched: 7. Germline CDR1 and CDR2: MNHEY and SVGAGI. The CDR3 is made up of 15 amino acids. CDR3 amino acids: CASSPTGGRHQPQHF. CDR3 in DNA: TGTGCCAGCAGTCCGACAGGGGGTAGACATCAGCCCCAGCATTTT.

The chain couples TRBV19 to TRBJ1-5, with TRBD1 matching 12 bases. The V and J ends lost 7 bases and 0 bases, in that order; junction bases with no gene match: 13. The CDR3 is 19 amino acids. Germline loops: CDR1 LNHDA, CDR2 SQIVND (reference sequence). The chain's CDR3 is CASTPLWGQGASSNQPQHF. In nucleotides, the CDR3 is TGTGCCAGTACTCCCCTTTGGGGACAGGGGGCCTCTAGCAATCAGCCCCAGCATTTT.

In this sample, this clone turned up once. The rearrangement uses TRBV11-2 and TRBJ2-1, with D perhaps TRBD1 (6 bases). With 4 bases removed from V and 4 bases from J, the gap between germline ends came to 14 bases. There are 15 residues in the CDR3. Germline V gene lookup returns CDR1 SGHAT and CDR2 FQNNGV. CDR3 region: CASSSGDRQYNEQFF. The CDR3 coding sequence is TGTGCCAGCAGCTCAGGGGACCGGCAGTACAATGAGCAGTTCTTC.

The chain links TRBV2 to TRBJ1-1; no reliable D call. Trimming removed 8 bases at V and 4 bases at J, with 14 bases between. This CDR3 comprises 13 residues. The germline gives CDR1 SNHLY, CDR2 FYNNEI. As DNA, the CDR3 is TGTGCCAGCCAATGGGCCCCGCGCACTGAAGCTTTCTTT. Translated, it gives CASQWAPRTEAFF.

The chain employs TRBV6-5 and TRBJ1-1; no clear D. The CDR3 is made up of 13 amino acids. CDR1 is MNHEY and CDR2 is SVGAGI in the germline V gene. Deletions cut 5 bases from V and 5 bases from J, with 12 bases between. For the CDR3, the DNA is TGTGCCAGCAGTCCTGCTAGAATTACTGAAGCTTTCTTT. This encodes CASSPARITEAFF.

The V call is TRBV11-2, the J call TRBJ1-6; D uncertain. The germline CDR1 and CDR2 sequences are SGHAT and FQNNGV. With 5 bases removed from V and 3 bases from J, the gap between germline ends came to 17 bases. There are 17 residues in the CDR3. The CDR3 DNA follows: TGTGCCAGCAGCCTTACGACCAGGATAGGCTATAATTCACCCCTCCACTTT. Its protein is CASSLTTRIGYNSPLHF.

V usage is TRBV7-9 and J usage is TRBJ2-5; D might be TRBD2 (6 bases). Trimming took off 3 bases at V and 2 bases at J, with 10 bases between the two ends. CDR3 size: 14 residues. The germline V gene has CDR1 SEHNR and CDR2 FQNEAQ (reference sequence). The CDR3 here is CASSFSGAQETQYF. The CDR3 DNA reads TGTGCCAGCAGCTTTAGCGGAGCTCAAGAGACCCAGTACTTC. Variable domain in full (rest from reference TRBV7-9 and TRBJ2-5): DTGVSQNPRHKITKRGQNVTFRCDPISEHNRLYWYRQTLGQGPEFLTYFQNEAQLEKSRLLSDRFSAERPKGSFSTLEIQRTEQGDSAMYLCASSFSGAQETQYFGPGTRLLVL.

To note about this clone: The same CDR3 arises from other DNA sequences in this sample as well. The chain carries TRBV6-2 or TRBV6-3 and TRBJ1-5, with D perhaps TRBD1 (6 bases). The CDR3 is 15 amino acids. Trimming removed 0 bases from V and 4 bases from J, with 10 bases in between. Germline V gene lookup returns CDR1 MNHEY and CDR2 SVGEGT. CDR3 in amino acids: CASSYSRTVNQPQHF. The CDR3 nucleotides are TGTGCCAGCAGTTACTCGCGGACAGTAAATCAGCCCCAGCATTTT.

The chain uses TRBV5-4 and TRBJ2-5; 11 bases agree with TRBD2. Germline V gene lookup returns CDR1 SGHNT and CDR2 YYREEE (reference sequence). J gave up 5 bases and V 4 bases, and 10 bases lay outside the gene matches. This CDR3 has 16 amino acids. The CDR3 is CASSRGSGGAWETQYF. CDR3 nucleotides: TGTGCCAGCAGCCGAGGTAGCGGGGGGGCCTGGGAGACCCAGTACTTC. Together with reference TRBV5-4 and TRBJ2-5, the CDR3 gives the full variable domain: ETGVTQSPTHLIKTRGQQVTLRCSSQSGHNTVSWYQQALGQGPQFIFQYYREEENGRGNFPPRFSGLQFPNYSSELNVNALELDDSALYLCASSRGSGGAWETQYFGPGTRLLVL.

The genes are TRBV30 and TRBJ2-1; 7 nucleotides line up with TRBD2. The CDR3 is made up of 12 amino acids. The germline CDR1 and CDR2 sequences are GTSNPN and SVGIG (reference sequence). J gave up 14 bases and V 3 bases, and 10 bases lay outside the gene matches. This chain's CDR3 is CAWSGAMSGEFF. CDR3 nucleotide sequence: TGTGCCTGGAGCGGGGCAATGAGCGGGGAGTTCTTC.

DNA of the CDR3: TGTGCCTGGAGTGTATTACTAGCGGGAGGAGAGCAGTACTTC. Translation: CAWSVLLAGGEQYF. V is TRBV30 and J is TRBJ2-7; 12 bases are shared with TRBD2. The CDR3 covers 14 residues. The V gene end was trimmed by 0 bases and the J gene end by 7 bases; junction bases not matched to a gene: 4. Germline lookup yields CDR1 GTSNPN and CDR2 SVGIG (reference sequence).

This sequence joins TRBV30 and TRBJ1-1, with 9 bases fitting TRBD1. The trim removed 2 bases at V and 10 bases at J, leaving 8 bases unmatched. CDR3 size: 13 residues. CDR1 GTSNPN and CDR2 SVGIG come from the germline V gene (reference sequence). The CDR3 sequence is CAWSLTGGYLAFF. The CDR3 coding sequence is TGTGCCTGGAGTCTGACAGGGGGATATTTAGCTTTCTTT.

J is TRBJ2-2 and V is TRBV19; D is possibly TRBD2 (5 bases). The length of the CDR3 is 15 residues. CDR1 LNHDA and CDR2 SQIVND come from the germline V gene (reference sequence). V was cut by 7 bases and J by 6 bases, with 18 bases left in between. The CDR3 bases are TGTGCCAGTACATTGGGCCGTACGGAGGCCGGGGAGCTGTTTTTT. Translated: CASTLGRTEAGELFF. Based on the CDR3 plus reference TRBV19 and TRBJ2-2, the full variable domain is DGGITQSPKYLFRKEGQNVTLSCEQNLNHDAMYWYRQDPGQGLRLIYYSQIVNDFQKGDIAEGYSVSREKKESFPLTVTSAQKNPTAFYLCASTLGRTEAGELFFGEGSRLTVL.

The V and J genes are TRBV24-1 and TRBJ1-1; no clear D. The V end lost 5 bases, the J end lost 1 base, and 10 bases lay between the germline ends. CDR1 is KGHDR, CDR2 SFDVKD, per germline. The CDR3 contains 14 residues. CDR3 protein: CATSGLDGNTEAFF. DNA of the CDR3: TGTGCCACCAGTGGCCTAGATGGGAACACTGAAGCTTTCTTT.